The 13 T cell receptor beta chains given below trace back to one sample, sequenced in a study of post-analysis software for immune sequencing data (dated by TCRdb to 2015 to 2017). The protocol used for the library was PCR. These reads were obtained on an Illumina HiSeq 2500. To reduce PCR and sequencing biases, unique molecular identifiers were incorporated into the TCR beta cDNA libraries. TCRdb cleaned the public reads at Q25 with fastp, built clones with MiXCR and kept in-frame beta chains. Rows matching on CDR3 protein sequence are summarized as one entry with the most common DNA and genes. The table for this sample lists 800,000 to 950,000 distinct CDR3 sequences; 53% of them were counted only once. Approximately 4.4% of the sample lies in the top ten. These receptors have no known antigen. General study outcomes and caveats: Roughly 5 TRBV segments, including TRBV5-6, TRBV5-1 and TRBV20-1, were significantly more frequent in patients than controls.

The material sequenced was blood. These receptors all come from a girl aged 5 to 17 with multiple sclerosis.

The chain combines TRBV5-1 with TRBJ2-1, with D possibly matching TRBD2 (7 bases). V lost 0 bases and J 8 bases, leaving 15 bases between the germline ends. CDR3 length: 15 residues. Per germline, CDR1 SGHRS and CDR2 YFSETQ. For the CDR3, the DNA is TGCGCCAGCAGCTTGGCACTAGGGGGGGGCGATGAGCAGTTCTTC. It codes for CASSLALGGGDEQFF.

The chain uses TRBV20-1 and TRBJ2-1; 7 bases agree with TRBD2. The trim removed 6 bases at V and 0 bases at J, leaving 17 bases unmatched. There are 18 residues in the CDR3. The germline V gene has CDR1 DFQATT and CDR2 SNEGSKA (reference sequence). The CDR3 region has the DNA TGCAGTGCCCCGGGGACGGGAGGAACCCAGAGCTCCTACAATGAGCAGTTCTTC. It codes for CSAPGTGGTQSSYNEQFF.

The gene calls are TRBV6-5 and TRBJ1-2; D is unresolved. V was pared by 6 bases and J by 5 bases, with 10 bases between. From germline, CDR1 is MNHEY and CDR2 SVGAGI. The CDR3 runs 12 residues. CDR3 sequence reads: CASSLGKYGYTF. The CDR3 nucleotides read TGTGCCAGCAGCCTCGGGAAGTATGGCTACACCTTC.

The chain uses TRBV6-5 and TRBJ1-2; TRBD1 agrees at 7 bases. The V gene's germline CDR1 is MNHEY and CDR2 SVGAGI. CDR3 size: 15 residues. J was trimmed by 2 bases and V by 1 base; bases with no gene match: 4. The CDR3 loop is CASSYWPGGNYGYTF. In DNA form, the CDR3 reads TGTGCCAGCAGTTACTGGCCAGGGGGAAACTATGGCTACACCTTC.

The chain is built from TRBV15 and TRBJ1-5; D is unresolved. Trimming removed 1 base from V and 4 bases from J, with 14 bases in between. There are 16 residues in the CDR3. Germline lookup yields CDR1 LNHNV and CDR2 YYDKDF (reference sequence). The CDR3 protein is CATSRARQAQNQPQHF. CDR3 nucleotide sequence: TGTGCCACCAGCAGAGCGAGACAAGCACAAAATCAGCCCCAGCATTTT.

This clonotype has more than one count but fewer than ten. This rearrangement joins TRBV7-2 to TRBJ2-7; D may be TRBD1 (6 bases). This CDR3 spans 15 amino acids. Trimming shortened V by 1 base and J by 2 bases, and 12 bases separated the two germline ends. Germline V gives CDR1 SGHTA, CDR2 FQGNSA. This CDR3 reads CASSLVGDTTYEQYF. For the CDR3, the DNA is TGTGCCAGCAGCTTAGTAGGGGACACCACCTACGAGCAGTACTTC.

This chain uses TRBV3-1 with TRBJ1-2; D not resolved. Germline values: CDR1 LGHDT, CDR2 YNNKEL (reference sequence). V lost 0 bases and J 7 bases, leaving 15 bases between the germline ends. This CDR3 comprises 15 residues. The CDR3 DNA is TGTGCCAGCAGCCAAGATGCCTTCTATTTGGGTGGCTACACCTTC. This sequence encodes CASSQDAFYLGGYTF.

The table lists this clonotype with a few counts. V is TRBV7-6 and J is TRBJ1-2; the match to TRBD1 covers 12 bases. The CDR3 consists of 15 residues. Germline V gives CDR1 SGHVS, CDR2 FNYEAQ. The ends lost 5 bases at V and 3 bases at J; junction bases unmatched: 4. CDR3 sequence (DNA): TGTGCCAGCAGCGTGGGACAGGGGGCGGACTATGGCTACACCTTC. Amino acids: CASSVGQGADYGYTF.

The rearrangement uses TRBV4-1 and TRBJ2-1, with TRBD2 matching 9 bases. Germline CDR1 and CDR2: MGHRA and YSYEKL. V was pared by 0 bases and J by 3 bases, with 6 bases of the junction left unmatched. CDR3 length: 17 residues. CDR3 in amino acids: CASSQDRTSVGYNEQFF. In nucleotides, the CDR3 is TGCGCCAGCAGCCAAGATCGGACTAGCGTTGGCTACAATGAGCAGTTCTTC.

This clonotype came up once. The junction shows a germline mismatch at one end, possibly a read error. This chain connects TRBV18 to TRBJ2-6; D is unclear. Germline CDR1 is KGHSH and CDR2 is LQKENI. This CDR3 is 18 amino acids long. CDR3 nucleotide sequence: TGTGTCAGCTCACCCGGCGGTCAGGCCCACTCTGGGGCCAACGTCCTGACTTTC. Protein sequence: CVSSPGGQAHSGANVLTF.

The rearrangement joins TRBV9 to TRBJ2-5; 11 nucleotides agree with TRBD2. The V gene's germline CDR1 is SGDLS and CDR2 YYNGEE. The J segment lost 7 bases and the V segment lost 3 bases, leaving 5 bases of the junction unmatched. The CDR3 runs to 14 residues. CDR3 sequence: CASSATLAGGTQYF. CDR3 in DNA: TGTGCCAGCAGCGCCACCCTAGCGGGGGGGACCCAGTACTTC. Variable domain in full (rest from reference TRBV9 and TRBJ2-5): DSGVTQTPKHLITATGQRVTLRCSPRSGDLSVYWYQQSLDQGLQFLIQYYNGEERAKGNILERFSAQQFPDLHSELNLSSLELGDSALYFCASSATLAGGTQYFGPGTRLLVL.

The rearrangement uses TRBV15 and TRBJ2-1; 9 bases match TRBD2. V shed 5 bases and J 6 bases; nucleotides not matched to a gene: 8. The CDR3 totals 15 residues. Per the germline V gene, CDR1 is LNHNV and CDR2 is YYDKDF (reference sequence). The CDR3 spells CATSGLAGAGNEQFF. In DNA, the CDR3 is TGTGCCACCAGCGGATTAGCGGGAGCTGGCAATGAGCAGTTCTTC.

This clonotype has at least ten counts. The chain combines TRBV11-3 with TRBJ2-3; D is tentatively TRBD1 or TRBD2 (5 bases each). The V gene lost 3 bases and the J gene lost 6 bases, with 10 bases spanning the gap. The CDR3 extends over 13 amino acids. The V gene's germline CDR1 is SGHNT and CDR2 YENEEA. The CDR3 nucleotides read TGTGCCAGCAGCTTCGAAGGGACCGATACGCAGTATTTT. It specifies CASSFEGTDTQYF.